This TCR beta chain stems from a study of spatial heterogeneity in lung cancer (dated by TCRdb to the late 2010s). Study-wide context: More beta-chain than alpha-chain transcripts were consistently detected, likely reflecting higher beta-chain transcript abundance. TCR alpha and beta repertoires were quantitatively compared across multiple tumor regions, matched nontumor lung and blood in non-small cell lung cancer. Nonsynonymous mutation counts, determined by whole-exome sequencing of tumor tissue, were related to features of the TCR repertoire. At surgery, both alpha and beta chains were TCR-sequenced in approximately 210 tumor regions, 63 to 80 matched nontumor lung samples and some 60 PBMC samples. In the raw uncorrected reads, each unique combination of TCR and UMI appeared on average more than ten times. The investigation overall reported the following: Confirming at a functional level the hypothesis that regional TCRs recognize regional mutations was considered to require additional single-cell paired TCR alpha and beta sequencing. Ubiquitous expanded tumor TCRs were found in blood more often at tumor resection than at routine follow-up.

CDR1 and CDR2 are drawn from the germline V gene (reference sequence): DFQATT, SNEGSKA. V loses 2 bases of germline sequence and J loses 0 bases, and the interval between the two ends is 14 bases. The CDR3 numbers 16 residues from cysteine through phenylalanine. Of all the DNA, just the CDR3 is kept, 48 bases in frame from base 1. Libraries were constructed by 5' RACE. The listed sequencing device is NextSeq 500. In the TCR library protocol, a unique molecular identifier was attached to each TCR cDNA molecule so that PCR and sequencing errors could be corrected. Regarding the original processing steps: TCR identification, UMI-based error correction and CDR3 extraction were all carried out with Decombinator tools. TCRs above a frequency of 2 per 1,000, corresponding to the top 1% of the tumor frequency distribution, were defined as expanded. Rényi diversity was computed with the R vegan package after subsampling each repertoire 100 times to 5,000 TCRs. CDR3 similarity networks were built from amino acid triplet string-kernel similarity, connecting CDR3s with pairwise similarity above 0.82. TCRdb applied fastp at Q25 and MiXCR to the public reads, then kept only in-frame beta chains. Each record represents a unique CDR3 protein, reported with the most common genes and DNA among its rows. V and J calls and clone size were set by TCRdb, not the authors. The sample table records some 100,000 distinct CDR3 sequences; roughly 12% of these occur just once. Of the sample, roughly 41% is held by the ten largest clones.

To note about this clonotype: No antigen is known for it. Per-base qualities were not stored, and no clone one base away is much larger.

The time point label on this specimen signifies: sample taken at primary tumor resection. For TCR sequencing, whole RNA was extracted from tumor and nontumor lung tissue, or from cryopreserved PBMC samples, and no cell sorting was done. Donors were over 60 patients with early-stage, untreated non-small cell lung cancer from the lung TRACERx cohort. A patient was chosen for TCR sequencing only when enough RNA was available from at least two tumor regions. Source: PBMCs, taken at surgery. The V and J segments used are TRBV20-1 and TRBJ1-5; there is no confident call for the D gene. This clonotype was obtained from a male donor with early-stage non-small cell lung cancer. The CDR3 reads as follows: CSARLGGQSSNQPQHF. The DNA sequence is as follows: TGCAGTGCTAGATTAGGAGGTCAGAGTAGCAATCAGCCCCAGCATTTT.